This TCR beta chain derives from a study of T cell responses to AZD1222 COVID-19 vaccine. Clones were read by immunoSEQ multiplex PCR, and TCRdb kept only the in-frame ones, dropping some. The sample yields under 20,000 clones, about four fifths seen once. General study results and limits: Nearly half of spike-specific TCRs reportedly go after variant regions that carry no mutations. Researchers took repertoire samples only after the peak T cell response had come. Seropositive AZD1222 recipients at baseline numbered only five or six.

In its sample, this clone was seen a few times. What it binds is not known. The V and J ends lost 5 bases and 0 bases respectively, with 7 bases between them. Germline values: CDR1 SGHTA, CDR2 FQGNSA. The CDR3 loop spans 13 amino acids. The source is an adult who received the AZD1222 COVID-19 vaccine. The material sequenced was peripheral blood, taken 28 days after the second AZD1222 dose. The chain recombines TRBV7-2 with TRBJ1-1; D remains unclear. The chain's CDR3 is CASSAQVNTEAFF. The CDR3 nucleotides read TGTGCCAGCAGCGCGCAGGTGAACACTGAAGCTTTCTTT.